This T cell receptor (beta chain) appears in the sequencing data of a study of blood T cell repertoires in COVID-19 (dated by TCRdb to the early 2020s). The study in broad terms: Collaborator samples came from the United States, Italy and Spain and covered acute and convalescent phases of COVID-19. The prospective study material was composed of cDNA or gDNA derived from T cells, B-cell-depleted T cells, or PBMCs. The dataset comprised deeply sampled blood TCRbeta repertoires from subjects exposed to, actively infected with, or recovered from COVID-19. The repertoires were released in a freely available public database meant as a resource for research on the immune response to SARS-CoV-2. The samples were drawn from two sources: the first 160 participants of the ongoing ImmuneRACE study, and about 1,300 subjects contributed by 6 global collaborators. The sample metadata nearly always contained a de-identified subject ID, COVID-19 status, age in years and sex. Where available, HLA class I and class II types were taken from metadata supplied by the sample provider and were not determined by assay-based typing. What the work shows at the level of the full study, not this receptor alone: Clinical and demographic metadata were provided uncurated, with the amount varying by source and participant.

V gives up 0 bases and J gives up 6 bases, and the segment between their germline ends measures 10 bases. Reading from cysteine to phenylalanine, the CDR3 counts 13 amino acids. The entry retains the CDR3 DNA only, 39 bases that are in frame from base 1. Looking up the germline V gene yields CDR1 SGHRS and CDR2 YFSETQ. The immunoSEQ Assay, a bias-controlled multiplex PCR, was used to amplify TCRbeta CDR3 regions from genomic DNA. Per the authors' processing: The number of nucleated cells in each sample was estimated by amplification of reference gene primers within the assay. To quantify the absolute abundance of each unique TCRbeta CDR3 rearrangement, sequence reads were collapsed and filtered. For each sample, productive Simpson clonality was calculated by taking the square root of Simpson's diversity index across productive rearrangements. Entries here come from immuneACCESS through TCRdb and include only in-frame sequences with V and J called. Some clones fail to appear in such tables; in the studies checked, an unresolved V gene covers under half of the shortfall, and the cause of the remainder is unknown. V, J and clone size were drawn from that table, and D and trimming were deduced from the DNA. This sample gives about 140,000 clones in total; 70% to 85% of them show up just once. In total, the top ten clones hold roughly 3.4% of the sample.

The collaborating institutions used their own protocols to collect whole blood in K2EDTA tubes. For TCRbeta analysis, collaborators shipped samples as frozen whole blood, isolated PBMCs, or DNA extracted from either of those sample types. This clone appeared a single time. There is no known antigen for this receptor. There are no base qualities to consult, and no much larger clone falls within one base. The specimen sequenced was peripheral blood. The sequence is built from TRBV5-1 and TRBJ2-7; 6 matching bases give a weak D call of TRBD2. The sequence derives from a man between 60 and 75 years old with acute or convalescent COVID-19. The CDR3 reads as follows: CASSLVEGSEQYF. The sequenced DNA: TGCGCCAGCAGCTTGGTGGAGGGGAGCGAGCAGTACTTC.